This TCR beta chain was recorded in a study of cytotoxic CD8 clonotypes in ibrutinib-treated CLL. Turning to the study itself: Timing of response sample collection was a median roughly 11 months after treatment start, with a range of 6 to 36.

With 0 bases removed from V and 3 bases from J, the gap between germline ends came to 6 bases. The germline CDR1 and CDR2 sequences are MGHRA and YSYEKL. This CDR3 is 13 amino acids long. The TCR beta libraries used 1.5 to 2 micrograms of genomic DNA that came from cryopreserved PBMCs. Method: immunoSEQ multiplex PCR; TCRdb's copy keeps in-frame clones and lacks some. Seen here are 20,000 to 30,000 clones, around 75% observed once, and the top ten hold under 35%. A remark on this clone: Its target is not known.

Points from the study as a whole: Before falling back toward baseline at progression, clonality had risen at the time of ibrutinib response.

This chain links TRBV4-1 with TRBJ2-7; D not resolved. This TCR came from a human donor with chronic lymphocytic leukemia. Sequenced material: PBMCs, taken after 24 months of ibrutinib treatment. The CDR3 nucleotides read TGCGCCAGCAGCCAAGATATGGTCTACGAGCAGTACTTC. Protein sequence: CASSQDMVYEQYF.